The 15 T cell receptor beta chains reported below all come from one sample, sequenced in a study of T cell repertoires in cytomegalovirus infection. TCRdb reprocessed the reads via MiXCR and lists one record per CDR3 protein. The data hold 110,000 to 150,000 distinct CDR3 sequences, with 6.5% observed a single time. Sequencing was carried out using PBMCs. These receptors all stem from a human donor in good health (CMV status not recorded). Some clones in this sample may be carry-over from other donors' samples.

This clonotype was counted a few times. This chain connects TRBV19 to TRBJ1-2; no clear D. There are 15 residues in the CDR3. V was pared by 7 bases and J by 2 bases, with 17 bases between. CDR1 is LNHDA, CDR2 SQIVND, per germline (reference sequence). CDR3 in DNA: TGTGCCAGTAATTTCTGGGGTTATACGAACTATGGCTACACCTTC. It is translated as CASNFWGYTNYGYTF.

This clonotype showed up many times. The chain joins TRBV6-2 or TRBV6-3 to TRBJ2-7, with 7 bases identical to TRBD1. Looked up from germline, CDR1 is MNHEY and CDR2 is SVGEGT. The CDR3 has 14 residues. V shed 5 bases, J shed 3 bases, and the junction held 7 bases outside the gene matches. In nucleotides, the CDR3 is TGTGCCAGCAGTGTGAACAGGGGAAGCTACGAGCAGTACTTC. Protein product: CASSVNRGSYEQYF.

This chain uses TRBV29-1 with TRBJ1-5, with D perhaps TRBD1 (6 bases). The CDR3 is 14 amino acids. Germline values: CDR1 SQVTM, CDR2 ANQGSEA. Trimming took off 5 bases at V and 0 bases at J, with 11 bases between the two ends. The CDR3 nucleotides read TGCAGCGTTTCCGTGACAGGTAGCAATCAGCCCCAGCATTTT. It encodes CSVSVTGSNQPQHF.

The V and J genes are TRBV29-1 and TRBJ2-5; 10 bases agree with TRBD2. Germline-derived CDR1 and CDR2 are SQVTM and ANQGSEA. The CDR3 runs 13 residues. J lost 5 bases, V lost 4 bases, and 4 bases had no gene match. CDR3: CSVGSSGSETQYF. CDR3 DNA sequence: TGCAGCGTTGGGTCTAGCGGGAGTGAGACCCAGTACTTC.

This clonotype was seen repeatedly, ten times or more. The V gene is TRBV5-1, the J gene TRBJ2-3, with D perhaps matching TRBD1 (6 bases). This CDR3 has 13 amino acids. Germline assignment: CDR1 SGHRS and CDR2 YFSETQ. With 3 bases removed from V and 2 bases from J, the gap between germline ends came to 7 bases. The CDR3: CASSWGLTDTQYF. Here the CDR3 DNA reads TGCGCCAGCAGCTGGGGGCTCACAGATACGCAGTATTTT.

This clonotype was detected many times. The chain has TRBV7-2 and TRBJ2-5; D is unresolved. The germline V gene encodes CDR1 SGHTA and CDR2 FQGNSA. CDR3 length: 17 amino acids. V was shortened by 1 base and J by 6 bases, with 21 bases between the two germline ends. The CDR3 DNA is TGTGCCAGCAGCTTAGAAGGAACCGGGCCCCACTCGAAGACCCAGTACTTC. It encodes CASSLEGTGPHSKTQYF. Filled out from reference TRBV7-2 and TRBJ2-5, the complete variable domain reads GAGVSQSPSNKVTEKGKDVELRCDPISGHTALYWYRQSLGQGLEFLIYFQGNSAPDKSGLPSDRFSAERTGGSVSTLTIQRTQQEDSAVYLCASSLEGTGPHSKTQYFGPGTRLLVL.

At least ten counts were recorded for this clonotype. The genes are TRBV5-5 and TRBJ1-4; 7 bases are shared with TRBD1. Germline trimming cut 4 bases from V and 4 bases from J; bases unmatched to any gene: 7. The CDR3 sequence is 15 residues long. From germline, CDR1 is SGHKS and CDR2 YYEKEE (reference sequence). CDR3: CASSSPTGRNEKLFF. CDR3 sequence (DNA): TGTGCCAGCAGCAGCCCGACAGGGCGTAATGAAAAACTGTTTTTT.

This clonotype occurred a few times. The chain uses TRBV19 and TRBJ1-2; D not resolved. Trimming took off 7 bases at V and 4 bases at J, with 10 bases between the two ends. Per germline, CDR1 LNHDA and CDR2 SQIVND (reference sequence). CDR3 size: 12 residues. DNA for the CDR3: TGTGCCAGTACCGGCACGGGCTATGGCTACACCTTC. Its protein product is CASTGTGYGYTF.

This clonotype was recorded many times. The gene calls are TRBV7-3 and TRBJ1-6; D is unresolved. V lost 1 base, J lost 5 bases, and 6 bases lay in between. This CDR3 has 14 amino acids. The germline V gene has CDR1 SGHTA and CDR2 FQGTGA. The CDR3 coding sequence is TGTGCCAGCAGCTTAAACCCCAATAATTCACCCCTCCACTTT. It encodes CASSLNPNNSPLHF. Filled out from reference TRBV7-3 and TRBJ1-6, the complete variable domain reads GAGVSQTPSNKVTEKGKYVELRCDPISGHTALYWYRQSLGQGPEFLIYFQGTGAADDSGLPNDRFFAVRPEGSVSTLKIQRTERGDSAVYLCASSLNPNNSPLHFGNGTRLTVT.

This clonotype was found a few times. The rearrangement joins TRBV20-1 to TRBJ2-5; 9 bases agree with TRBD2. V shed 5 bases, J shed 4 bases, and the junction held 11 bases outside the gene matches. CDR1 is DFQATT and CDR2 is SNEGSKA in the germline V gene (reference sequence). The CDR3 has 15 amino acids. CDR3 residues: CSAGAGGGAAETQYF. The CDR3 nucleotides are TGCAGTGCTGGGGCGGGCGGGGGGGCCGCAGAGACCCAGTACTTC.

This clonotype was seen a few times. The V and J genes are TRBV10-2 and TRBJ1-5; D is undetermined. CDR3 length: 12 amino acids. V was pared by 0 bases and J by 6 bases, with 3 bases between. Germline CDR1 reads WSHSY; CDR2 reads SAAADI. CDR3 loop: CASSESGQPQHF. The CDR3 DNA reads TGCGCCAGCAGTGAGTCGGGTCAGCCCCAGCATTTT.

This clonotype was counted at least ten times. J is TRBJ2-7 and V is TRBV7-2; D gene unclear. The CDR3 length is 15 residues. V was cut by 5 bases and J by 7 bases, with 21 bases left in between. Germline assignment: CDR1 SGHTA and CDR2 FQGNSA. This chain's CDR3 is CASSRTDPPAREQYF. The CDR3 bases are TGTGCCAGCAGCCGAACGGACCCTCCGGCCAGGGAGCAGTACTTC. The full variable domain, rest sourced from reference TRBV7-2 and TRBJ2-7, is GAGVSQSPSNKVTEKGKDVELRCDPISGHTALYWYRQSLGQGLEFLIYFQGNSAPDKSGLPSDRFSAERTGGSVSTLTIQRTQQEDSAVYLCASSRTDPPAREQYFGPGTRLTVT.

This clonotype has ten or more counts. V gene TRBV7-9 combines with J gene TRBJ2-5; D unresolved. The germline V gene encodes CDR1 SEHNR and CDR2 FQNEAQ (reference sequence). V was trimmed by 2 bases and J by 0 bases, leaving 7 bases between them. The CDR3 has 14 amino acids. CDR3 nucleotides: TGTGCCAGCAGCTTATCGGCCAACCAAGAGACCCAGTACTTC. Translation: CASSLSANQETQYF.

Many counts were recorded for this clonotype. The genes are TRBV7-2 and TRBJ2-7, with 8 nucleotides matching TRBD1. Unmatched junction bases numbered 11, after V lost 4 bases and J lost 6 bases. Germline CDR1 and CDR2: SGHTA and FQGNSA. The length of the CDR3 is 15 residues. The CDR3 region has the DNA TGTGCCAGCAGCTATAAGGCGACAGGGGATAGCGAGCAGTACTTC. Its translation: CASSYKATGDSEQYF.

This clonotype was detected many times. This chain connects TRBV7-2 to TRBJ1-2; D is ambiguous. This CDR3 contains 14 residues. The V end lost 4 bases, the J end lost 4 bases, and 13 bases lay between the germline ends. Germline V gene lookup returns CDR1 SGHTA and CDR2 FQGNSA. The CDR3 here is CASSSSLEGYGYTF. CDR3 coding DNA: TGTGCCAGCAGCTCTAGTCTCGAGGGCTATGGCTACACCTTC.